The clone carrying this T cell receptor (beta chain) was counted a single time. The data derive from a study of shared clonotypes between healthy human individuals. Profiled with immunoSEQ multiplex PCR; TCRdb holds only in-frame clones, not every one. The data contain 2 million to 2.5 million clones, approximately 96% of them seen just once; the ten biggest clones take up 0.1% to 0.15%. Trimming cost V 1 base and J 11 bases; bases outside gene matches: 10. Germline V CDR1 and CDR2: MDHEN, SYDVKM. The CDR3 loop spans 15 amino acids. The V and J genes are TRBV28 and TRBJ1-4; 7 bases are shared with TRBD1. The receptor was derived from a man between 18 and 35 years old in good health. The sequenced sample consisted of naive CD4+ T cells sorted from blood. Stated subset: CD45RA+ positively selected. The CDR3 reads CASSLSDRVLGKLFF. The CDR3 region has the DNA TGTGCCAGCAGTTTATCAGACAGGGTGCTGGGGAAACTGTTTTTT.